This T cell receptor beta chain was retrieved from a study of long-term antiretroviral therapy in people with HIV. Study information: About a decade before 2015, the earliest samples were taken when ART was typically delayed.

A v3.0 immunoSEQ assay was performed at survey level. TCRdb's copy holds only in-frame clones and misses some; the assay was immunoSEQ multiplex PCR. The sample includes roughly 11,000 clones, 80% to 90% of them seen just once. With V trimmed by 4 bases and J by 2 bases, 9 bases remained unmatched. The CDR3 is 16 amino acids. From germline, CDR1 is SGHTS and CDR2 YDEGEE. The V and J genes are TRBV5-8 and TRBJ2-3; 8 nucleotides match TRBD1. Sequencing was performed on unsorted PBMCs, taken 0.2 years before starting antiretroviral therapy. The sequence was collected from a woman between 35 and 50 years old with HIV. Here the CDR3 DNA reads TGTGCCAGCAGCCCCCCCGGGACAGGACTCACAGATACGCAGTATTTT. It codes for CASSPPGTGLTDTQYF.